This TCR beta chain was profiled in a study of blood T cells in healthy people across ages. General observations from the study: Long-lived donors carried more naive CD4+ cells and greater diversity than aged donors.

This clonotype was seen only a few times. Antigen unknown. The CDR3 covers 16 residues. Per germline, CDR1 SGHRS and CDR2 YFSETQ. Trimming took 0 bases from V and 10 from J, leaving 17 bases between them. Next came a second PCR, run for about 7 to 12 cycles, which used a sample-barcoded 5' primer along with a J-beta primer mix. Each cDNA molecule carried a tag from a template-switch adaptor that contained 12 random nucleotides. TCRdb processed the 5' RACE reads anew with MiXCR; each CDR3 protein has one entry. The table lists almost 550,000 distinct CDR3 sequences, 24% of them singletons. Another study also made use of these data, one on T cells of mothers and their children. That investigation notes: There were over 8.5 million TCR beta CDR3 reads from each mother and roughly 3 million from each child. Biologically related mothers and children overlapped slightly more than unrelated pairs, a non-significant difference.

The sequenced sample consisted of blood. The TCR sequence derives from a boy between 5 and 17 years old in good health. The rearrangement uses TRBV5-1 and TRBJ1-6, with a possible D match to TRBD1 (5 bases). As DNA, the CDR3 is TGCGCCAGCAGCTTGGAAGGTGGGATGCAGGGATCACCCCTCCACTTT. It specifies CASSLEGGMQGSPLHF.